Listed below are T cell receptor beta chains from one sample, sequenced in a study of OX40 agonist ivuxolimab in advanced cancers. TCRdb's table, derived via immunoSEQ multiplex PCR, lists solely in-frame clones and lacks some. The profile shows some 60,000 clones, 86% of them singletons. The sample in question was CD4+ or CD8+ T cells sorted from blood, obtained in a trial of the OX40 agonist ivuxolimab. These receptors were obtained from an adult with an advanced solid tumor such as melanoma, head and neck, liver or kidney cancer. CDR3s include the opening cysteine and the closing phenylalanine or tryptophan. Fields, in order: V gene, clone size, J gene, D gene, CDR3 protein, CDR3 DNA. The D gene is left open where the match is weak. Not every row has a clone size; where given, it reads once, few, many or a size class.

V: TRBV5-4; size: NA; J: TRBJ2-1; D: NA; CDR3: CASSAIYTSEQFF; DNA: TGTGCCAGCAGCGCTATTTACACCAGTGAGCAGTTCTTC
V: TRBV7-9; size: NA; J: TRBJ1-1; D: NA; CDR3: CASSGFGHTEAFF; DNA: TGTGCCAGCAGTGGGTTTGGGCACACTGAAGCTTTCTTT
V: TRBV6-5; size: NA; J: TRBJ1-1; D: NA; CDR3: CASSYRTANTEAFF; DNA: TGTGCCAGCAGTTATCGGACAGCGAACACTGAAGCTTTCTTT
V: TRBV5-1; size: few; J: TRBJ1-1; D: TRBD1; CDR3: CASGRDSMNTEAFF; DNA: TGCGCCAGCGGGAGGGACAGCATGAACACTGAAGCTTTCTTT
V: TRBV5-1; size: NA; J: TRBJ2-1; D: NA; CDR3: CASSLGPDNEQFF; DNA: TGCGCCAGCAGCTTGGGACCTGACAATGAGCAGTTCTTC
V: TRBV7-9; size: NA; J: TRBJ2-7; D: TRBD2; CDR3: CASSLNREGEQYF; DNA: TGTGCCAGCAGCTTAAATAGGGAGGGCGAGCAGTACTTC
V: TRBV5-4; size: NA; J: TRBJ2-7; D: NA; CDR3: CATGYGGPNEQYF; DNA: TGTGCCACCGGGTACGGGGGCCCGAACGAGCAGTACTTC
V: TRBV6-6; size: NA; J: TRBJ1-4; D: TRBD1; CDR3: CASSTWTGGEKLFF; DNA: TGTGCCAGCAGTACCTGGACAGGGGGGGAAAAACTGTTTTTT
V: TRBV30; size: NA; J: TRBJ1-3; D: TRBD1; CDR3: CAWRQGNAGNTIYF; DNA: TGTGCCTGGAGACAGGGGAATGCTGGAAACACCATATATTTT
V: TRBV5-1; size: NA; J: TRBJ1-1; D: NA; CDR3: CASSLTGLNTEAFF; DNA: TGCGCCAGCAGTCTGACAGGATTGAACACTGAAGCTTTCTTT
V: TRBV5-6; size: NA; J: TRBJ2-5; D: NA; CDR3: CASSLSKIQETQYF; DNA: TGTGCCAGCAGCTTGTCAAAAATCCAAGAGACCCAGTACTTC
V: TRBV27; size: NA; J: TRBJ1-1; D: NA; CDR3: CASSWGGRNTEAFF; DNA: TGTGCCAGCAGTTGGGGCGGGCGTAACACTGAAGCTTTCTTT
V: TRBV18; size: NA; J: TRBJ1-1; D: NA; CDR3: CASSPQLMNTEAFF; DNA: TGTGCCAGCTCCCCGCAGTTGATGAACACTGAAGCTTTCTTT
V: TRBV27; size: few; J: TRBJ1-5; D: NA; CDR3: CASRGDGQPQHF; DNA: TGTGCCAGCAGAGGGGATGGGCAGCCCCAGCATTTT
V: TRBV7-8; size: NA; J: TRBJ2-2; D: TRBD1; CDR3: CASSPQGQSNTGELFF; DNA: TGTGCCAGCAGCCCCCAGGGACAGAGTAACACCGGGGAGCTGTTTTTT
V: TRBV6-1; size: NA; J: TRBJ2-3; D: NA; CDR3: CASSLTGSPDTQYF; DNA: TGTGCCAGCAGTTTAACAGGGTCCCCAGATACGCAGTATTTT
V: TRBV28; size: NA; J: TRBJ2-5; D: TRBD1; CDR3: CASSLTGGAVLKETQYF; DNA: TGTGCCAGCAGTTTGACAGGGGGCGCGGTATTGAAAGAGACCCAGTACTTC
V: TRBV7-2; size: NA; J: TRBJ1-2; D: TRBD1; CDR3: CASSLAGQGAFGYTF; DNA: TGTGCCAGCAGCCTAGCGGGACAGGGGGCTTTTGGCTACACCTTC
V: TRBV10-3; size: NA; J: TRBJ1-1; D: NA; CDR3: CAIRAGLNTEAFF; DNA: TGTGCCATCCGGGCAGGATTGAACACTGAAGCTTTCTTT
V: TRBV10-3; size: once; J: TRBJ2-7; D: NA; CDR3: CANAPDGHEQYF; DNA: TGTGCCAACGCTCCGGACGGTCACGAGCAGTACTTC
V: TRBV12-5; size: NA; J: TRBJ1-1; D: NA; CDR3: CASGLAGTGGAFF; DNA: TGTGCTAGTGGTTTAGCTGGGACGGGGGGAGCTTTCTTT
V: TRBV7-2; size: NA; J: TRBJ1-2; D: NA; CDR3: CASSLANYGYTF; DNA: TGTGCCAGCAGCTTAGCGAACTATGGCTACACCTTC
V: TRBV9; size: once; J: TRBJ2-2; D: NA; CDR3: CASSLRTGGTGELFF; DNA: TGTGCCAGCAGCCTCAGGACTGGAGGGACCGGGGAGCTGTTTTTT
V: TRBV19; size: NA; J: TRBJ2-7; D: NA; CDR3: CASQNQGGGAYEQYF; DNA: TGTGCCAGTCAAAATCAGGGAGGGGGCGCATACGAGCAGTACTTC
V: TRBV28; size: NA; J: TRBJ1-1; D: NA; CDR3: CASSLVPFTEAFF; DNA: TGTGCCAGCAGTTTAGTCCCTTTCACTGAAGCTTTCTTT
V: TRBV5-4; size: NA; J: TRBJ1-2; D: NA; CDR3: CASSLDGAGGYTF; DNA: TGTGCCAGCAGCTTGGATGGGGCGGGGGGCTACACCTTC
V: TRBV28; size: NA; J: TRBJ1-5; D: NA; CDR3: CASASGGGNQPQHF; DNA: TGTGCCAGCGCCTCCGGAGGAGGGAATCAGCCCCAGCATTTT
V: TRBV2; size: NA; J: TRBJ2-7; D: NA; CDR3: CASYRGYEQYF; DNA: TGTGCCAGCTATCGGGGATACGAGCAGTACTTC
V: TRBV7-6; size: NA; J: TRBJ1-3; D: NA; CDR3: CASSLTGPGNTIYF; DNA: TGTGCCAGCAGCTTAACAGGGCCCGGAAACACCATATATTTT
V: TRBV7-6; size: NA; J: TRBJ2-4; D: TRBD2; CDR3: CASSLELAGSIQYF; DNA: TGTGCCAGCAGCTTAGAACTAGCGGGATCTATTCAGTACTTC
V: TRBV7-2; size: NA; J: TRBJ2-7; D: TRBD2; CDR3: CASSSPGGTYEQYF; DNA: TGTGCCAGCAGCTCCCCGGGGGGAACTTACGAGCAGTACTTC
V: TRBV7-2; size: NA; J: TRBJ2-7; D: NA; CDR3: CASSLENSEQYF; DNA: TGTGCCAGCAGCTTAGAAAATTCCGAGCAGTACTTC
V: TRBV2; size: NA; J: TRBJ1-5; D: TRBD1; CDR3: CASSLTGANQPQHF; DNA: TGTGCCAGCAGTTTGACAGGGGCCAATCAGCCCCAGCATTTT
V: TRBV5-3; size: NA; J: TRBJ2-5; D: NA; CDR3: CARSLGPGGETQYF; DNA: TGTGCCAGAAGCTTGGGCCCAGGGGGGGAGACCCAGTACTTC
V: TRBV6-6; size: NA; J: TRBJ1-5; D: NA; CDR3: CASRRTSNQPQHF; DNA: TGTGCCAGCAGGCGAACAAGCAATCAGCCCCAGCATTTT